These T cell receptor beta chains were read from a single sample in a study of response to subunit inactivated influenza vaccine. Using its own MiXCR run on the RT-PCR reads, TCRdb lists one record per CDR3 protein. The table records over 400,000 distinct CDR3 sequences, roughly 11% of them present only once. The sample was PBMCs from blood, taken roughly 45 days after vaccination. Receptor source: a man in his fifties who received an inactivated influenza vaccine. The conserved cysteine and the conserved F or W are not part of the CDR3 here.

j_gene: TRBJ2-1; v_gene: TRBV9; CDR3aa: ASSVGTAISYNEQF
j_gene: TRBJ2-1; v_gene: TRBV7-8; CDR3aa: ASSGGSGSSYNEQF
j_gene: TRBJ1-2; v_gene: TRBV30; CDR3aa: AWSSVGVYYGYT
j_gene: TRBJ2-7; v_gene: TRBV6-1; CDR3aa: ASSIRLGVSYEQY
j_gene: TRBJ2-3; v_gene: TRBV12-3/TRBV12-4; CDR3aa: ASSYSGRAGTDTQY
j_gene: TRBJ2-5; v_gene: TRBV27; CDR3aa: ASSPGTGAGETQY
j_gene: TRBJ2-3; v_gene: TRBV7-9; CDR3aa: ASRGLGQMDTDTQY
j_gene: TRBJ2-7; v_gene: TRBV7-2; CDR3aa: ASRSTPYEQY
j_gene: TRBJ2-7; v_gene: TRBV5-1; CDR3aa: ASSPGTSWEQY
j_gene: TRBJ1-1; v_gene: TRBV10-2; CDR3aa: ASSESSSSHRGRKKAF
j_gene: TRBJ2-1; v_gene: TRBV7-8; CDR3aa: ASSSSGTSRYNEQF
j_gene: TRBJ2-7; v_gene: TRBV7-8; CDR3aa: ASSLAGDRESSYEQY
j_gene: TRBJ1-1; v_gene: TRBV3-1; CDR3aa: ASSQKGGQGREAF
j_gene: TRBJ2-7; v_gene: TRBV10-2; CDR3aa: ASSESMGAPYREGRYEQY
j_gene: TRBJ1-4; v_gene: TRBV6-5; CDR3aa: ASSYRRQGGKLF
j_gene: TRBJ2-2; v_gene: TRBV6-1; CDR3aa: ASTKAGNTGELF
j_gene: TRBJ1-6; v_gene: TRBV12-3/TRBV12-4; CDR3aa: ASSLGGAQFNSPLH
j_gene: TRBJ2-7; v_gene: TRBV11-2; CDR3aa: ASNNAGGGEYEQY
j_gene: TRBJ1-5; v_gene: TRBV6-5; CDR3aa: ASSYYQAANNQPQH
j_gene: TRBJ2-3; v_gene: TRBV5-6; CDR3aa: ASSLRHRADTQY
j_gene: TRBJ2-3; v_gene: TRBV20-1; CDR3aa: SARVPSGRTDTQY